Shown below are 19 T cell receptor beta chains from a single sample sequenced in a study of T cell responses to AZD1222 COVID-19 vaccine. Profiling relied on immunoSEQ multiplex PCR, and the TCRdb table lists in-frame clones only, not all of them. The sample includes 95,000 to 150,000 clones, more than 80% of them seen just once. This sample comprised peripheral blood, obtained on day 0 of AZD1222 vaccination. These TCRs come from an adult in good health.

The chain combines TRBV7-2 with TRBJ2-7, with D hard to call. Germline V lookup: CDR1 SGHTA, CDR2 FQGNSA. Trimming took 4 bases from V and 10 from J, leaving 17 bases between them. The CDR3 has 13 residues. The CDR3 DNA sequence: TGTGCCAGCAGCTCCAACGGGCTTCAAGGCCAGTACTTC. Translation: CASSSNGLQGQYF.

The V gene is TRBV28, the J gene TRBJ2-7; a possible D gene is TRBD1 (5 bases). The CDR3 length is 16 residues. Per germline, CDR1 MDHEN and CDR2 SYDVKM. V lost 3 bases and J lost 2, with 17 bases in between. DNA of the CDR3: TGTGCCAGCAGTTTCCGTCCTGGGGCAGGGACCTACGAGCAGTACTTC. It yields the protein CASSFRPGAGTYEQYF.

The chain uses TRBV6-5 and TRBJ1-5; 7 nucleotides agree with TRBD1. The V gene's germline CDR1 is MNHEY and CDR2 SVGAGI. This CDR3 is 15 amino acids long. V lost 6 bases and J lost 0; bases outside the gene matches: 5. CDR3 DNA: TGTGCCAGCAGAACGACAGGGACTAGCAATCAGCCCCAGCATTTT. This gives the protein CASRTTGTSNQPQHF.

This clone has just a few counts. The chain links TRBV2 to TRBJ2-7; maybe TRBD2 (5 bases). CDR3 length: 12 residues. Trimming removed 4 bases from V and 5 bases from J, with 9 bases in between. CDR1 is SNHLY and CDR2 is FYNNEI in the germline V gene. CDR3 residues: CASSVAYNEQYF. The CDR3 bases are TGTGCCAGCAGTGTAGCGTATAACGAGCAGTACTTC.

The rearrangement joins TRBV2 to TRBJ1-1; TRBD1 matches at 9 bases. Germline values: CDR1 SNHLY, CDR2 FYNNEI. CDR3 length equals 15 residues. Losses at the gene ends were 4 bases for V and 4 bases for J; bases not matched to a gene: 7. Here the CDR3 reads CASSVQGAVSTEAFF. The CDR3 region has the DNA TGTGCCAGCAGTGTACAGGGGGCCGTTTCCACTGAAGCTTTCTTT.

The gene calls are TRBV4-1 and TRBJ2-7; 8 bases fit TRBD2. The CDR3 runs to 16 residues. Germline-derived CDR1 and CDR2 are MGHRA and YSYEKL. The V gene end was trimmed by 1 base and the J gene end by 3 bases; junction bases not matched to a gene: 8. The CDR3 is CASSQVLSGSFYEQYF. The CDR3 nucleotides read TGCGCCAGCAGCCAAGTTTTAAGCGGGAGCTTCTACGAGCAGTACTTC.

DNA of the CDR3: TGCGCCAGCAGCCAAGTGGCAGGGGGTTTGAACACCGGGGAGCTGTTTTTT. Translating it yields CASSQVAGGLNTGELFF. The V call is TRBV4-3, the J call TRBJ2-2; 7 bases align to TRBD1. The ends lost 1 base at V and 1 base at J; junction bases unmatched: 6. Germline-derived CDR1 and CDR2 are LGHNA and YSLEER. This CDR3 spans 17 amino acids.

The rearrangement links TRBV4-2 to TRBJ2-3, with D maybe TRBD2 (6 bases). The ends were cut back, 5 bases at V and 5 bases at J, with 14 bases in the middle. CDR1 and CDR2 (germline): LGHNA, YNFKEQ. This CDR3 is 14 amino acids long. The CDR3 region is CASSTRDALDTQYF. The CDR3 DNA is TGTGCCAGCAGCACGCGGGACGCACTAGATACGCAGTATTTT.

The chain carries TRBV4-2 and TRBJ1-2, with D possibly being TRBD1 (5 bases). The length of the CDR3 is 15 residues. V lost 1 base to trimming and J lost 2 bases, with 11 bases between them. CDR1 is LGHNA, CDR2 YNFKEQ, per germline. The CDR3 reads CASSQASQANYGYTF. The CDR3 nucleotides are TGTGCCAGCAGCCAAGCCTCACAGGCCAACTATGGCTACACCTTC.

V is TRBV28 and J is TRBJ2-4; 12 bases are shared with TRBD2. There are 16 residues in the CDR3. J lost 4 bases, V lost 2 bases, and 3 bases had no gene match. CDR1 and CDR2 (germline): MDHEN, SYDVKM. Here the CDR3 reads CASSLGTSGRKNIQYF. The CDR3 bases are TGTGCCAGCAGTTTAGGCACTAGCGGGAGGAAAAACATTCAGTACTTC.

This chain connects TRBV28 to TRBJ1-1, with D unresolved. Between the trimmed V and J ends, which lost 0 bases and 5 bases, there was a span of 16 bases. CDR1 MDHEN and CDR2 SYDVKM come from the germline V gene. The CDR3 sequence is 16 residues long. In DNA form, the CDR3 reads TGTGCCAGCAGTTTATGGGCCCAAGGGCCGAGGACTGAAGCTTTCTTT. Its protein product is CASSLWAQGPRTEAFF.

This clone was observed once. This rearrangement joins TRBV30 to TRBJ2-3; D remains ambiguous. The CDR3 contains 11 residues. Germline V gene sequence: CDR1 GTSNPN, CDR2 SVGIG (reference sequence). V lost 0 bases and J lost 6, with 4 bases in between. The CDR3 spells CAWSVRDTQYF. The DNA of the CDR3 is TGTGCCTGGAGTGTACGGGATACGCAGTATTTT.

The CDR3 sequence: CASSRQNIQYF. CDR3 sequence (DNA): TGTGCCAGCAGTCGGCAAAACATTCAGTACTTC. The rearrangement uses TRBV27 and TRBJ2-4; D remains ambiguous. The V end lost 5 bases, the J end lost 5 bases, and 4 bases lay between the germline ends. The length of the CDR3 is 11 residues. Per germline, CDR1 MNHEY and CDR2 SMNVEV (reference sequence).

This chain joins TRBV5-1 and TRBJ1-4; 8 nucleotides match TRBD1. The CDR3 length is 17 residues. Germline CDR1 and CDR2: SGHRS and YFSETQ. With 2 bases clipped from V and 0 bases from J, the junction kept 6 bases outside the gene matches. The CDR3 sequence: CASSFSGTGSTNEKLFF. DNA for the CDR3: TGCGCCAGCAGCTTCTCCGGGACAGGTTCAACTAATGAAAAACTGTTTTTT. Together with reference TRBV5-1 and TRBJ1-4, the CDR3 gives the full variable domain: KAGVTQTPRYLIKTRGQQVTLSCSPISGHRSVSWYQQTPGQGLQFLFEYFSETQRNKGNFPGRFSGRQFSNSRSEMNVSTLELGDSALYLCASSFSGTGSTNEKLFFGSGTQLSVL.

This clone was recorded once. The rearrangement uses TRBV9 and TRBJ2-7; 7 bases agree with TRBD2. There are 15 residues in the CDR3. The V gene's germline CDR1 is SGDLS and CDR2 YYNGEE. J gave up 1 base and V 2 bases, and 6 bases lay outside the gene matches. The chain's CDR3 is CASSVASGASYEQYF. Written as DNA, the CDR3 is TGTGCCAGCAGCGTTGCAAGCGGGGCTTCCTACGAGCAGTACTTC. Looking up the rest from reference TRBV9 and TRBJ2-7 gives the full variable domain: DSGVTQTPKHLITATGQRVTLRCSPRSGDLSVYWYQQSLDQGLQFLIQYYNGEERAKGNILERFSAQQFPDLHSELNLSSLELGDSALYFCASSVASGASYEQYFGPGTRLTVT.

CDR3 loop: CASSGDSGYEQYF. The CDR3 DNA reads TGTGCCAGCAGTGGGGACAGTGGCTACGAGCAGTACTTC. This chain joins TRBV3-1 (or the pseudogene TRBV3-2) and TRBJ2-7; TRBD1 matches at 7 bases. This CDR3 contains 13 residues. Germline CDR1 and CDR2: LGHDT and YNNKEL (reference sequence). V lost 6 bases to trimming and J lost 3 bases; unmatched junction nucleotides: 5.

This clone occurred a few times. The rearrangement links TRBV7-8 to TRBJ2-7; D possibly matches TRBD1 or TRBD2 (5 bases each). CDR1 is SGHVS, CDR2 FQNEAQ, per germline. This CDR3 is built from 14 residues. Trimming took off 5 bases at V and 7 bases at J, with 18 bases between the two ends. The CDR3 DNA reads TGTGCCAGCAGCCCGGACTCAACCCCAGGGGAGCAGTACTTC. It encodes CASSPDSTPGEQYF.

The V gene is TRBV6-2 or TRBV6-3, the J gene TRBJ2-7; no definite D call. V lost 2 bases and J 4 bases, leaving 15 bases between the germline ends. Germline assignment: CDR1 MNHEY and CDR2 SVGEGT. This CDR3 comprises 15 residues. The chain's CDR3 is CASSYDPFRSYEQYF. The CDR3 DNA sequence: TGTGCCAGCAGTTACGATCCTTTCAGAAGTTACGAGCAGTACTTC.

The V gene is TRBV19, the J gene TRBJ2-7; TRBD2 matches 7 bases. In germline, CDR1 is LNHDA, CDR2 SQIVND (reference sequence). This CDR3 contains 15 residues. J was trimmed by 2 bases and V by 3 bases; bases with no gene match: 7. CDR3 in DNA: TGTGCCAGTAGTATGGGGACTATTGGGACCTACGAGCAGTACTTC. The encoded protein is CASSMGTIGTYEQYF.